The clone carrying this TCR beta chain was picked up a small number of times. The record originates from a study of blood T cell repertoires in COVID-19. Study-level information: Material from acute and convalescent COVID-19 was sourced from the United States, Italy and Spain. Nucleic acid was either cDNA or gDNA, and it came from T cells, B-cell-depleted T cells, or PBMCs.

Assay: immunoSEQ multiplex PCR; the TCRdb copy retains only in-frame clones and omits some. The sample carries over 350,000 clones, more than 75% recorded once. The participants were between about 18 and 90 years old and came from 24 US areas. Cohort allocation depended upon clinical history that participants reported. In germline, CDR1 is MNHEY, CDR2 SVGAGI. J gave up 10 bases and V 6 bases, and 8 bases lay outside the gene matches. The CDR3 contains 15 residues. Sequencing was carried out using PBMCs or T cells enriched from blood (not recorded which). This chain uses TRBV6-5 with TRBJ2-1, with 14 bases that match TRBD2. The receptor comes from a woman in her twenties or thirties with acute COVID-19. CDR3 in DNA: TGTGCCAGCAGCTCGACTAGCGGGGGGGGATACGAGCAGTTCTTC. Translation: CASSSTSGGGYEQFF.